This paragraph reports one TCR beta chain. From germline, CDR1 is MNHEY and CDR2 SVGAGI. Trimming removed 7 bases at V and 7 bases at J, with 16 bases between. The CDR3 totals 14 residues. The entry originates in a study of blood T cell repertoires in COVID-19. Study-wide background: Acute and convalescent COVID-19 samples came from the United States, Italy and Spain. T cells, B-cell-depleted T cells, or PBMCs supplied cDNA or gDNA.

Original processing methods: From reference gene primer amplification, estimates of nucleated cell counts were derived. Clones were read by immunoSEQ multiplex PCR, and TCRdb kept only the in-frame ones, dropping some. V, J and clone size were drawn from that table, and D and trimming were deduced from the DNA. Of roughly 260,000 clones listed, 87% were seen once; the top ten hold 2% to 3%. Sequenced input: peripheral blood. The receptor comes from a woman in her forties or fifties with acute or convalescent COVID-19. The V and J genes are TRBV6-5 and TRBJ2-2; TRBD1 might be the D (5 bases). CDR3 DNA sequence: TGTGCCAGCACTCTCGAGCGAAGGGGCGGGGAGCTGTTTTTT. This codes for CASTLERRGGELFF.